These 9 T cell receptor beta chains share one sample of origin, sequenced in a study of T-cell reconstitution after alpha-beta-depleted transplantation in children. Unique molecular identifiers were used to barcode this TCRbeta library. TCRdb processed the PCR reads anew with MiXCR; each CDR3 protein has one entry. This table has 550,000 to 800,000 distinct CDR3 sequences, about an eighth appearing once. The sequencing used PBMCs, collected before TCRalphabeta/CD19-depleted stem cell transplant. These receptors all stem from a girl aged 2 to 10 with congenital amegakaryocytic thrombocytopenia, due to receive a stem cell transplant.

This clonotype has a count of ten or more. The V call is TRBV7-6, the J call TRBJ2-1; D is unclear. Looked up from germline, CDR1 is SGHVS and CDR2 is FNYEAQ. This CDR3 has 17 amino acids. V was clipped by 5 bases and J by 5 bases, with 22 bases between them. The CDR3 DNA is TGTGCCAGCAGCCCCCTGAATGCTGTTTTCTCAAACAATGAGCAGTTCTTC. Translating gives CASSPLNAVFSNNEQFF.

This clonotype turned up a few times. The chain has TRBV5-1 and TRBJ2-1, with unresolved D. The CDR3 runs 20 residues. The V gene lost 1 base and the J gene lost 0 bases, with 23 bases spanning the gap. Germline values: CDR1 SGHRS, CDR2 YFSETQ. The CDR3 DNA sequence: TGCGCCAGCAGCTTGTTTTATCGTTTTGTCAGCCGAAGCTCCTACAATGAGCAGTTCTTC. As protein: CASSLFYRFVSRSSYNEQFF.

This clonotype was detected many times. The chain couples TRBV11-2 to TRBJ2-1; D ambiguous. Per germline, CDR1 SGHAT and CDR2 FQNNGV. V dropped 1 base and J dropped 6 bases, with 7 bases sitting between them. The CDR3 runs 13 residues. This CDR3 reads CASSLALPNEQFF. In DNA form, the CDR3 reads TGTGCCAGCAGCTTAGCCCTGCCCAATGAGCAGTTCTTC. The full variable domain, its missing parts supplied by reference TRBV11-2 and TRBJ2-1, is EAGVAQSPRYKIIEKRQSVAFWCNPISGHATLYWYQQILGQGPKLLIQFQNNGVVDDSQLPKDRFSAERLKGVDSTLKIQPAKLEDSAVYLCASSLALPNEQFFGPGTRLTVL.

In its sample, this clonotype was seen many times. The rearrangement links TRBV19 to TRBJ1-1; weak D call: TRBD1 (6 bases). In germline, CDR1 is LNHDA, CDR2 SQIVND (reference sequence). V was shortened by 6 bases and J by 6 bases, with 17 bases between the two germline ends. The CDR3 is 14 amino acids. The CDR3 DNA reads TGTGCCAGTAGCAGAAACAGGGTTGCGCCTGAAGCTTTCTTT. Its translation: CASSRNRVAPEAFF.

This clonotype was seen at least ten times. The rearrangement links TRBV29-1 to TRBJ2-4; 10 bases map to TRBD1. The germline CDR1 and CDR2 sequences are SQVTM and ANQGSEA. The CDR3 is made up of 14 amino acids. V was clipped by 6 bases and J by 6 bases; unmatched bases: 8. The CDR3 loop reads CSVTMTGGSNIQYF. CDR3 DNA: TGCAGCGTCACGATGACAGGGGGCTCAAACATTCAGTACTTC. The full variable domain, in which reference TRBV29-1 and TRBJ2-4 provide the parts outside the CDR3, is SAVISQKPSRDICQRGTSLTIQCQVDSQVTMMFWYRQQPGQSLTLIATANQGSEATYESGFVIDKFPISRPNLTFSTLTVSNMSPEDSSIYLCSVTMTGGSNIQYFGAGTRLSVL.

The V gene is TRBV10-2, the J gene TRBJ2-1; D uncertain. With 10 bases removed from V and 0 bases from J, the gap between germline ends came to 7 bases. This CDR3 comprises 12 residues. Germline V lookup: CDR1 WSHSY, CDR2 SAAADI. CDR3 bases: TGCGCCACATCGCCCTCCTACAATGAGCAGTTCTTC. Its translation is CATSPSYNEQFF.

The chain has TRBV6-2 or TRBV6-3 and TRBJ2-7, with 9 bases lining up with TRBD2. CDR1 and CDR2 (germline): MNHEY, SVGEGT. The CDR3 is 14 residues long. V was pared by 2 bases and J by 4 bases, with 3 bases of the junction left unmatched. Here the CDR3 reads CASSYRREGYEQYF. DNA of the CDR3: TGTGCCAGCAGTTACCGGCGGGAGGGGTACGAGCAGTACTTC.

This clonotype appeared many times. V is TRBV5-1 and J is TRBJ2-3, with D possibly being TRBD2 (5 bases). V lost 1 base, J lost 3 bases, and 9 bases lay in between. The CDR3 runs to 14 residues. Germline-derived CDR1 and CDR2 are SGHRS and YFSETQ. CDR3 sequence reads: CASSLIRETDTQYF. CDR3 coding DNA: TGCGCCAGCAGCTTGATACGGGAAACAGATACGCAGTATTTT. Together with reference TRBV5-1 and TRBJ2-3, the CDR3 gives the full variable domain: KAGVTQTPRYLIKTRGQQVTLSCSPISGHRSVSWYQQTPGQGLQFLFEYFSETQRNKGNFPGRFSGRQFSNSRSEMNVSTLELGDSALYLCASSLIRETDTQYFGPGTRLTVL.

The genes are TRBV5-1 and TRBJ2-1, with 7 positions matching TRBD2. The V gene end was trimmed by 0 bases and the J gene end by 5 bases; junction bases not matched to a gene: 5. This CDR3 is built from 15 residues. Germline lookup yields CDR1 SGHRS and CDR2 YFSETQ. In nucleotides, the CDR3 is TGCGCCAGCAGCTTGGTGCTAGCGGCGAACAATGAGCAGTTCTTC. Translated, it gives CASSLVLAANNEQFF.